The 29 T cell receptor beta chains given below trace back to one sample, sequenced in a study of immune evolution from preneoplasia to lung adenocarcinoma. Sequenced by immunoSEQ multiplex PCR; TCRdb stores in-frame clones only, minus some. Here the sample spans 5,000 to 6,000 clones, about 75% being singletons. Sequenced material: FFPE normal lung tissue adjacent to the tumor. These receptors were obtained from a person in their sixties with lung adenocarcinoma.

The gene calls are TRBV5-4 and TRBJ1-1, with TRBD1 as a possible D gene (6 bases). Per germline, CDR1 SGHNT and CDR2 YYREEE (reference sequence). The ends were cut back, 0 bases at V and 7 bases at J, with 10 bases in the middle. The CDR3 spans 13 residues. The CDR3 nucleotides are TGTGCCAGCAGCTTGGGGACAGCGGATGAAGCTTTCTTT. It specifies CASSLGTADEAFF.

This sequence joins TRBV20-1 and TRBJ1-2, with 9 bases lining up with TRBD1. The trim removed 8 bases at V and 8 bases at J, leaving 6 bases unmatched. The germline V gene has CDR1 DFQATT and CDR2 SNEGSKA (reference sequence). The CDR3 has 11 residues. CDR3 coding DNA: TGCAGTTCGGACAGGGGCTTGGGCTACACCTTC. Its translation is CSSDRGLGYTF.

The rearrangement joins TRBV7-9 to TRBJ1-1; 7 nucleotides match TRBD1. The CDR3 is 14 residues long. The trim removed 7 bases at V and 5 bases at J, leaving 10 bases unmatched. Looked up from germline, CDR1 is SEHNR and CDR2 is FQNEAQ (reference sequence). CDR3 loop: CASTPKGAYTEAFF. The CDR3 DNA sequence: TGTGCCAGCACCCCTAAGGGGGCGTATACTGAAGCTTTCTTT.

The CDR3 nucleotides are TGTGCCAGCAGCCCCCATGGGGGAGATAACACCGGGGAGCTGTTTTTT. Translated: CASSPHGGDNTGELFF. This chain uses TRBV11-1 with TRBJ2-2, with D perhaps TRBD1 or TRBD2 (5 bases each). Between the trimmed V and J ends, which lost 5 bases and 2 bases, there was a span of 15 bases. The CDR3 totals 16 residues. Germline CDR1 is SGHAT and CDR2 is FQDESV (reference sequence). The variable domain in full, completed from reference TRBV11-1 and TRBJ2-2, reads EAEVAQSPRYKITEKSQAVAFWCDPISGHATLYWYRQILGQGPELLVQFQDESVVDDSQLPKDRFSAERLKGVDSTLKIQPAELGDSAMYLCASSPHGGDNTGELFFGEGSRLTVL.

CDR3 bases: TGTGCCAGTAGGCCCGACATGGCCAACGTCCTGACTTTC. Its protein product is CASRPDMANVLTF. V is TRBV19 and J is TRBJ2-6; D is undetermined. This CDR3 comprises 13 residues. The germline V gene has CDR1 LNHDA and CDR2 SQIVND (reference sequence). Trimming pared 6 bases from V and 6 bases from J, leaving 9 bases between.

This clone has only a few counts. The chain is built from TRBV29-1 and TRBJ2-2; 7 bases fit TRBD1. CDR1 is SQVTM and CDR2 is ANQGSEA in the germline V gene. V shed 4 bases and J 6 bases; nucleotides not matched to a gene: 2. This CDR3 contains 12 residues. The CDR3 reads CSVGQGAGELFF. The CDR3 DNA reads as TGCAGCGTTGGGCAGGGGGCCGGGGAGCTGTTTTTT.

The rearrangement joins TRBV7-6 to TRBJ2-1; no clear D gene. Germline V gives CDR1 SGHVS, CDR2 FNYEAQ. The CDR3 runs to 11 residues. The germline V and J ends were trimmed by 1 base and 10 bases, with 5 bases remaining between them. CDR3 loop: CASSLVDEQFF. In nucleotides, the CDR3 is TGTGCCAGCAGCTTAGTGGACGAGCAGTTCTTC. Based on the CDR3 plus reference TRBV7-6 and TRBJ2-1, the full variable domain is GAGVSQSPRYKVTKRGQDVALRCDPISGHVSLYWYRQALGQGPEFLTYFNYEAQQDKSGLPNDRFSAERPEGSISTLTIQRTEQRDSAMYRCASSLVDEQFFGPGTRLTVL.

The chain employs TRBV7-9 and TRBJ2-7; TRBD1 agrees at 7 bases. V was clipped by 3 bases and J by 2 bases; unmatched bases: 4. Per the germline V gene, CDR1 is SEHNR and CDR2 is FQNEAQ (reference sequence). The CDR3 consists of 14 residues. CDR3: CASSLDRRPYEQYF. The CDR3 bases are TGTGCCAGCAGCTTGGACAGGCGCCCCTACGAGCAGTACTTC.

This chain uses TRBV19 with TRBJ2-1; D gene ambiguous. The ends were cut back, 3 bases at V and 4 bases at J, with 7 bases in the middle. Germline V gene data show CDR1 as LNHDA and CDR2 as SQIVND (reference sequence). The CDR3 is 13 amino acids. CDR3 region: CASSILLYNEQFF. CDR3 coding DNA: TGTGCCAGTAGTATTCTACTTTACAATGAGCAGTTCTTC. Using reference TRBV19 and TRBJ2-1 for the parts outside the CDR3, the full variable domain is DGGITQSPKYLFRKEGQNVTLSCEQNLNHDAMYWYRQDPGQGLRLIYYSQIVNDFQKGDIAEGYSVSREKKESFPLTVTSAQKNPTAFYLCASSILLYNEQFFGPGTRLTVL.

The chain uses TRBV28 and TRBJ1-5, with D perhaps matching TRBD1 (6 bases). The CDR3 totals 14 residues. V lost 5 bases and J lost 7, with 15 bases in between. Germline CDR1 MDHEN, CDR2 SYDVKM. The CDR3 DNA is TGTGCCAGCAGTATAAGGGGAACAGGGCAGCCCCAGCATTTT. This sequence encodes CASSIRGTGQPQHF. Full variable domain (remainder filled in from reference TRBV28 and TRBJ1-5): DVKVTQSSRYLVKRTGEKVFLECVQDMDHENMFWYRQDPGLGLRLIYFSYDVKMKEKGDIPEGYSVSREKKERFSLILESASTNQTSMYLCASSIRGTGQPQHFGDGTRLSIL.

V gene TRBV7-8 combines with J gene TRBJ2-3; 7 bases are a match to TRBD1. J gave up 2 bases and V 5 bases, and 10 bases lay outside the gene matches. CDR1 SGHVS and CDR2 FQNEAQ come from the germline V gene. This CDR3 comprises 16 residues. The CDR3 nucleotides read TGTGCCAGCAGCCCGGCACAGGGGTTCGCCACAGATACGCAGTATTTT. Amino acid sequence: CASSPAQGFATDTQYF.

The chain joins TRBV9 to TRBJ2-7, with 7 positions matching TRBD1. J gave up 4 bases and V 4 bases, and 8 bases lay outside the gene matches. The CDR3 spans 14 residues. Germline lookup yields CDR1 SGDLS and CDR2 YYNGEE. CDR3 in amino acids: CASSLTTGPYEQYF. The CDR3 DNA follows: TGTGCCAGCAGCCTAACGACAGGGCCTTACGAGCAGTACTTC.

The V and J genes are TRBV19 and TRBJ2-1, with 12 bases that match TRBD2. The V gene's germline CDR1 is LNHDA and CDR2 SQIVND (reference sequence). The CDR3 sequence is 16 residues long. V dropped 1 base and J dropped 4; count of bases not matched to a gene: 2. The CDR3 DNA follows: TGTGCCAGTAGTATAGTCGGACTAGCGGGGTACAATGAGCAGTTCTTC. Protein product: CASSIVGLAGYNEQFF.

The V call is TRBV28, the J call TRBJ1-1, with no clear D. Germline V CDR1 and CDR2: MDHEN, SYDVKM. There are 14 residues in the CDR3. The V gene lost 5 bases and the J gene lost 7 bases, with 17 bases spanning the gap. CDR3 in amino acids: CASSKTLRGFEAFF. Here the CDR3 DNA reads TGTGCCAGCAGTAAGACTTTAAGAGGGTTTGAAGCTTTCTTT.

V gene TRBV28 combines with J gene TRBJ2-1; D not certain. The CDR3 has 13 amino acids. Germline lookup yields CDR1 MDHEN and CDR2 SYDVKM. V lost 2 bases and J 5 bases, leaving 7 bases between the germline ends. CDR3 sequence (DNA): TGTGCCAGCAGTTTACGGTGGGACAATGAGCAGTTCTTC. It encodes CASSLRWDNEQFF.

The rearrangement uses TRBV2 and TRBJ1-1, with 10 bases aligning to TRBD1. The V segment lost 9 bases and the J segment 7 bases; nucleotides outside the gene matches: 5. This CDR3 contains 12 residues. Germline CDR1 and CDR2: SNHLY and FYNNEI. This CDR3 reads CASKGQGNEAFF. DNA for the CDR3: TGTGCCAGTAAGGGACAGGGGAATGAAGCTTTCTTT.

This rearrangement joins TRBV15 to TRBJ1-2; D possibly corresponds to TRBD1 (5 bases). The CDR3 is 15 residues long. Germline assignment: CDR1 LNHNV and CDR2 YYDKDF (reference sequence). V lost 6 bases, J lost 5 bases, and 19 bases lay in between. The CDR3 sequence: CATRTGGTLNYGYTF. CDR3 DNA sequence: TGTGCCACCAGAACCGGGGGGACGCTAAATTATGGCTACACCTTC.

For the CDR3, the DNA is TGTGCCAGCTCACACGGTTACGAGCAGTACTTC. This codes for CASSHGYEQYF. V gene TRBV18 combines with J gene TRBJ2-7; unclear D gene. The CDR3 covers 11 residues. Germline-derived CDR1 and CDR2 are KGHSH and LQKENI. Trimming left V 4 bases short and J 4 bases short, with 5 bases between.

This clone showed up just once. The CDR3 protein is CSARSDQPQHF. The CDR3, as DNA: TGCAGTGCTAGATCAGATCAGCCCCAGCATTTT. The genes are TRBV20-1 and TRBJ1-5; D is ambiguous. Germline CDR1 and CDR2: DFQATT and SNEGSKA (reference sequence). This CDR3 has 11 amino acids. Trimming left V 2 bases short and J 5 bases short, with 4 bases between.

This clone is labeled large (0.1 to 1%). This CDR3 reads CASSIFQTGSRNQPQHF. CDR3 DNA: TGTGCCAGTAGTATATTCCAGACAGGGTCCCGCAATCAGCCCCAGCATTTT. The V and J genes are TRBV19 and TRBJ1-5; 7 nucleotides line up with TRBD1. V was pared by 2 bases and J by 2 bases, with 9 bases of the junction left unmatched. The germline gives CDR1 LNHDA, CDR2 SQIVND (reference sequence). This CDR3 has 17 residues.

The chain joins TRBV6-1 to TRBJ1-1, with D hard to call. This CDR3 is 14 amino acids long. V was pared by 4 bases and J by 0 bases, with 9 bases between. Germline lookup yields CDR1 MNHNS and CDR2 SASEGT. CDR3 DNA: TGTGCCAGCAGTGCGTACAGAATGAACACTGAAGCTTTCTTT. Protein product: CASSAYRMNTEAFF.

The chain links TRBV15 to TRBJ1-5; tentatively, D is TRBD1 (5 bases). The CDR3 extends over 16 amino acids. Trimming pared 1 base from V and 7 bases from J, leaving 17 bases between. Germline values: CDR1 LNHNV, CDR2 YYDKDF (reference sequence). CDR3 nucleotides: TGTGCCACCAGCAGAGGGGGGGTATCGGGCGGACAGCCCCAGCATTTT. Translation: CATSRGGVSGGQPQHF.

The V gene is TRBV10-3, the J gene TRBJ1-5; D gene uncertain. V was cut by 6 bases and J by 7 bases, with 13 bases left in between. The CDR3 extends over 13 amino acids. The germline CDR1 and CDR2 sequences are ENHRY and SYGVKD. The CDR3 coding sequence is TGTGCCATCAGGACCGACCTCGGACAGCCCCAGCATTTT. Its translation is CAIRTDLGQPQHF.

The rearrangement uses TRBV6-5 and TRBJ1-2, with 10 bases matching TRBD1. V gave up 4 bases and J gave up 8 bases; unmatched junction bases: 4. The CDR3 spans 13 residues. Germline lookup yields CDR1 MNHEY and CDR2 SVGAGI. The CDR3 nucleotides read TGTGCCAGCAGTTCCCGACAGGGGGCGGGCTACACCTTC. Amino acids: CASSSRQGAGYTF.

In this sample, this clone turned up a few times. The V call is TRBV5-4, the J call TRBJ1-4, with D perhaps matching TRBD1 (6 bases). Germline CDR1 SGHNT, CDR2 YYREEE (reference sequence). V was trimmed by 0 bases and J by 3 bases, leaving 12 bases between them. The CDR3 spans 16 residues. DNA for the CDR3: TGTGCCAGCAGCTTGGGGGGCAGGGGCTCTAATGAAAAACTGTTTTTT. Amino acids: CASSLGGRGSNEKLFF.

This CDR3 reads CSVEKRDRGTDTQYF. CDR3 sequence (DNA): TGCAGCGTTGAAAAACGGGACAGGGGCACAGATACGCAGTATTTT. This chain connects TRBV29-1 to TRBJ2-3; 9 bases match TRBD1. The CDR3 is 15 amino acids. Germline CDR1 reads SQVTM; CDR2 reads ANQGSEA. The V segment lost 2 bases and the J segment 1 base; nucleotides outside the gene matches: 4.

The chain combines TRBV7-2 with TRBJ2-7; 10 nucleotides match TRBD2. The CDR3 covers 14 residues. Germline CDR1 is SGHTA and CDR2 is FQGNSA. Trimming at V came to 2 bases and at J to 6 bases, leaving 4 bases not matched to a gene. The CDR3 DNA sequence: TGTGCCAGCAGCTTACTAGCGGGAGTCTCCGAGCAGTACTTC. Residues: CASSLLAGVSEQYF.

CDR3 in DNA: TGTGCCAGTTCTGGGGGGGGATACACAGATACGCAGTATTTT. Residues: CASSGGGYTDTQYF. The chain has TRBV25-1 and TRBJ2-3, with 7 bases identical to TRBD2. CDR3 length: 14 amino acids. The V gene end was trimmed by 9 bases and the J gene end by 2 bases; junction bases not matched to a gene: 8. Germline lookup yields CDR1 MGHDK and CDR2 SYGVNS.

The V call is TRBV10-3, the J call TRBJ1-2; no clear D gene. With 3 bases removed from V and 4 bases from J, the gap between germline ends came to 6 bases. Germline V CDR1 and CDR2: ENHRY, SYGVKD. The CDR3 spans 12 residues. CDR3 sequence (DNA): TGTGCCATCAGTGAACCATTCTATGGCTACACCTTC. Translated, it gives CAISEPFYGYTF.